Listed here is a single T cell receptor beta chain. The sample is drawn from a study of CD4 and CD8 cells across lung adenocarcinoma regions. TCRdb analysed the PCR reads with MiXCR anew, one entry per CDR3 protein. The sample lists approximately 12,000 distinct CDR3 sequences; around 48% were seen once. The CDR3 loop spans 15 amino acids. The germline V gene encodes CDR1 MNHNS and CDR2 SASEGT. Trimming pared 5 bases from V and 10 bases from J, leaving 21 bases between. The clonotype comes from a female donor with lung adenocarcinoma. The CD4 and CD8 labels of this study may be unreliable. The chain has TRBV6-1 and TRBJ2-4, with D possibly TRBD2 on 6 matching bases. What was sequenced was CD8+ T cells from the margin of a lung tumor. CDR3 protein: CASSPGRGGTNIQYF. In DNA, the CDR3 is TGTGCCAGCAGTCCGGGGCGGGGAGGAACAAATATTCAGTACTTC.